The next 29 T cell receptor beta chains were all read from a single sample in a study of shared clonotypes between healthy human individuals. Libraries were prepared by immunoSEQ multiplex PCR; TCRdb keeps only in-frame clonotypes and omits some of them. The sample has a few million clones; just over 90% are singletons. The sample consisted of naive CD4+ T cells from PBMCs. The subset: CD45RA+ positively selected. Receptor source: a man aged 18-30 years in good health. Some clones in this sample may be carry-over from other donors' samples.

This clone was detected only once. The CDR3 region has the DNA TGTGCCAGCAGCTTAGAGAGCCAGGGGTACGAGCAGTACTTC. Encoded protein: CASSLESQGYEQYF. This chain uses TRBV7-2 with TRBJ2-7, with a possible D match to TRBD1 (6 bases). Trimming shortened V by 1 base and J by 4 bases, and 11 bases separated the two germline ends. Germline loops: CDR1 SGHTA, CDR2 FQGNSA. This CDR3 spans 14 amino acids.

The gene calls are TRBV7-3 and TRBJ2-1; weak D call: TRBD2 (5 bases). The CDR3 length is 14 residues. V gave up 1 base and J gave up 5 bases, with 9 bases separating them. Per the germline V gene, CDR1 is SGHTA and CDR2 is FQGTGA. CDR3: CASSLNGNNNEQFF. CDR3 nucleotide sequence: TGTGCCAGCAGCTTAAACGGGAACAACAATGAGCAGTTCTTC.

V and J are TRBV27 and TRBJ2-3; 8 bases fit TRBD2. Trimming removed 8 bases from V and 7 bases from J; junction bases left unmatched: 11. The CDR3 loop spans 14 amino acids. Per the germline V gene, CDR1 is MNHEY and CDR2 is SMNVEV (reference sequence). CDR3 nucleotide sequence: TGTGCCAGCCGACCCGGGGGGGGAACGAATACGCAGTATTTT. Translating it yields CASRPGGGTNTQYF.

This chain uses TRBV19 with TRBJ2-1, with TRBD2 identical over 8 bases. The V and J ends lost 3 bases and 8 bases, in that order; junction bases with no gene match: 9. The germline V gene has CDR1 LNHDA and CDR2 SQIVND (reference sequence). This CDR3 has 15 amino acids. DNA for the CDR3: TGTGCCAGTAGTATCAGCGGGAGAGGTTTCGATGAGCAGTTCTTC. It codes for CASSISGRGFDEQFF.

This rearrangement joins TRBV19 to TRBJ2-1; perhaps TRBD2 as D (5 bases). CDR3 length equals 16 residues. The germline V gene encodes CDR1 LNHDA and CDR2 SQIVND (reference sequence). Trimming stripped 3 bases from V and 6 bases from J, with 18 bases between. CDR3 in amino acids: CASSMVSSGEGNEQFF. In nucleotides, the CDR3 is TGTGCCAGTAGTATGGTCTCGAGCGGTGAGGGCAATGAGCAGTTCTTC.

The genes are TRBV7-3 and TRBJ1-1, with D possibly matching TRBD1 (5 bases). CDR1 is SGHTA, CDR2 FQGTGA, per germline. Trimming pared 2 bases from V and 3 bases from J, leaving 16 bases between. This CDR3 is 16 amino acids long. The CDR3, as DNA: TGTGCCAGCAGCTTAGGGAGCTCGGGAGGGGACACTGAAGCTTTCTTT. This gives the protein CASSLGSSGGDTEAFF.

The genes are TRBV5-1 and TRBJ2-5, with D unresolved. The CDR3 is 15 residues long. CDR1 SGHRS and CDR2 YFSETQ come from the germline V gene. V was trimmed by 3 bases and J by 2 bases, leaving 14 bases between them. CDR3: CASSSPSTLQETQYF. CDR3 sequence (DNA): TGCGCCAGCAGCTCCCCCTCGACCCTTCAAGAGACCCAGTACTTC.

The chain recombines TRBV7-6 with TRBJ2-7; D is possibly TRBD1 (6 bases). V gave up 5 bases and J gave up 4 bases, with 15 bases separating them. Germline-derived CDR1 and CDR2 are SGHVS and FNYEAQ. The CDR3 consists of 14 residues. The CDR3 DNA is TGTGCCAGCAGCCGTACCAGGGGCGGTTACGAGCAGTACTTC. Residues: CASSRTRGGYEQYF. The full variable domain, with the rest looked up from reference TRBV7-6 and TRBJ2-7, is GAGVSQSPRYKVTKRGQDVALRCDPISGHVSLYWYRQALGQGPEFLTYFNYEAQQDKSGLPNDRFSAERPEGSISTLTIQRTEQRDSAMYRCASSRTRGGYEQYFGPGTRLTVT.

The CDR3 sequence is CSVETSAWVQYF. The CDR3, as DNA: TGCAGCGTTGAGACTAGCGCGTGGGTGCAGTACTTC. The chain is built from TRBV29-1 and TRBJ2-7, with TRBD2 identical over 8 bases. The CDR3 totals 12 residues. The V gene's germline CDR1 is SQVTM and CDR2 ANQGSEA. V lost 3 bases, J lost 9 bases, and 7 bases stayed unmatched.

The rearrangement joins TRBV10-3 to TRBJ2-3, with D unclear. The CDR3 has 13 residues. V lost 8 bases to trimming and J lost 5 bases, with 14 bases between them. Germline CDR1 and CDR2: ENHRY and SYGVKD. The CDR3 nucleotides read TGTGCCATCGCGACCGCAACGGGAGATACGCAGTATTTT. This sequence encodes CAIATATGDTQYF.

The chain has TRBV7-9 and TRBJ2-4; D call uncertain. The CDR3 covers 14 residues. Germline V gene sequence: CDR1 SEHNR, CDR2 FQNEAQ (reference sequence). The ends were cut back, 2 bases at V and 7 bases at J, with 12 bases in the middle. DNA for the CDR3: TGTGCCAGCAGCTTACATGTCTCGGCGAACATTCAGTACTTC. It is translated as CASSLHVSANIQYF.

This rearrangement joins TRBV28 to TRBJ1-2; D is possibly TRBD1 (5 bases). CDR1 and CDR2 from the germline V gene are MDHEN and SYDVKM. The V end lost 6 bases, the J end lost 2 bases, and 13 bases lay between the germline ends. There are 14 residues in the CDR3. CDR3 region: CASRMKRDNYGYTF. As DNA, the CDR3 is TGTGCCAGCAGGATGAAAAGGGACAACTATGGCTACACCTTC.

The CDR3: CASSLSSIYEQYF. The CDR3 region has the DNA TGTGCCAGCAGTCTATCTAGCATATACGAGCAGTACTTC. J is TRBJ2-7 and V is TRBV11-2; D may be TRBD2 (5 bases). The germline V gene has CDR1 SGHAT and CDR2 FQNNGV. The CDR3 loop spans 13 amino acids. V was cut by 6 bases and J by 4 bases, with 13 bases left in between.

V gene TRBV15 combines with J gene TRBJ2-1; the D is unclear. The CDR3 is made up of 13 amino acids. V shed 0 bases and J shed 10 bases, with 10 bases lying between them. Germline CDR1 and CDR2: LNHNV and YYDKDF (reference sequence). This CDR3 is CATSREGFREQFF. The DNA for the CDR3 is TGTGCCACCAGCAGAGAAGGGTTTCGCGAGCAGTTCTTC.

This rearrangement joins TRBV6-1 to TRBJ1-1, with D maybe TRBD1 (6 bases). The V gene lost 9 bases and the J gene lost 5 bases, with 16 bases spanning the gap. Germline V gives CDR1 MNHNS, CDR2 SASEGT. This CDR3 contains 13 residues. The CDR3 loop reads CASLSGGRTEAFF. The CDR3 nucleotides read TGTGCCAGTCTTTCGGGGGGCCGGACTGAAGCTTTCTTT.

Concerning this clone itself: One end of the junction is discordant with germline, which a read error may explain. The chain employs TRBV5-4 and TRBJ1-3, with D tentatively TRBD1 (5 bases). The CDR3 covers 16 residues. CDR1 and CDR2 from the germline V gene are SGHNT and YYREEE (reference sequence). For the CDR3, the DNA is TGCGCCACGGGGGGGACCGATGACAGCTCTGGAAACACCATATATTTT. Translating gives CATGGTDDSSGNTIYF.

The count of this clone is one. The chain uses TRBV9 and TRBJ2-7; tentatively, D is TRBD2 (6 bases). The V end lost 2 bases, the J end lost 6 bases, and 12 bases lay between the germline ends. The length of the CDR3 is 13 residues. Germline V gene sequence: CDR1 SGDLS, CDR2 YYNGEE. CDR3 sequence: CASSVDFSGEQYF. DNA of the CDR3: TGTGCCAGCAGCGTCGACTTTAGCGGCGAGCAGTACTTC.

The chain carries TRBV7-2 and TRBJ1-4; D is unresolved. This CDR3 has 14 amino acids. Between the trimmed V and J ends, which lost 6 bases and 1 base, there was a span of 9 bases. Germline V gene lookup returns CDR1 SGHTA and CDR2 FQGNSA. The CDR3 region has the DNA TGTGCCAGCAGTCGCTCGCTAACTAATGAAAAACTGTTTTTT. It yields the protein CASSRSLTNEKLFF.

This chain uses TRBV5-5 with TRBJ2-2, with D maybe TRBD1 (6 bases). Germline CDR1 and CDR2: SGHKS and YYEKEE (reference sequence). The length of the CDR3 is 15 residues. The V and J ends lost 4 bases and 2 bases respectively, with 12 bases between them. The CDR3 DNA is TGTGCCAGCAGCCGCACAGGGTCTAACACCGGGGAGCTGTTTTTT. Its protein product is CASSRTGSNTGELFF.

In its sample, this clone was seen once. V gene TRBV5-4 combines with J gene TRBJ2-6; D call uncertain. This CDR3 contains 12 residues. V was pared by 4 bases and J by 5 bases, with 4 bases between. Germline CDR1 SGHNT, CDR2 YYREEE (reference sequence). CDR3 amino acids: CASSPRANVLTF. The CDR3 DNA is TGTGCCAGCAGCCCGCGGGCCAACGTCCTGACTTTC.

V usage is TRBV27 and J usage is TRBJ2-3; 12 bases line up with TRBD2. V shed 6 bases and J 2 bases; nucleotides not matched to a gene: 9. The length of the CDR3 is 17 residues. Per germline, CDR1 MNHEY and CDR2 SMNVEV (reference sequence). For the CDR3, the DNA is TGTGCCAGCAGGCCCGATCTAGCGGGAGGGAACACAGATACGCAGTATTTT. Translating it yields CASRPDLAGGNTDTQYF.

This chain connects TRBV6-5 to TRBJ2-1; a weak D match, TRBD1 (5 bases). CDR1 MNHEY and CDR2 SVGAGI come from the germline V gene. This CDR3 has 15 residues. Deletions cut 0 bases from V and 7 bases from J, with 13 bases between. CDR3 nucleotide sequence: TGTGCCAGCAGTTACTCGTTACAGGCTACGAATGAGCAGTTCTTC. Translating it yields CASSYSLQATNEQFF.

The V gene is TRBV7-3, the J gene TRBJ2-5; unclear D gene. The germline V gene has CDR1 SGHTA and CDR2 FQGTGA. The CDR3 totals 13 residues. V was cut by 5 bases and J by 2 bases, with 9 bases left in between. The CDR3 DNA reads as TGTGCCAGCAGCCAGGCACGGCAAGAGACCCAGTACTTC. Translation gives CASSQARQETQYF.

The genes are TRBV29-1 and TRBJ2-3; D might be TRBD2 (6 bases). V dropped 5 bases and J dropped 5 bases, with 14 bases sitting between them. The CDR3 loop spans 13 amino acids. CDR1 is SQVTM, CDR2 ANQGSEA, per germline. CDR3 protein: CSVRREGKDTQYF. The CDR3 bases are TGCAGCGTTCGGCGGGAAGGGAAAGATACGCAGTATTTT.

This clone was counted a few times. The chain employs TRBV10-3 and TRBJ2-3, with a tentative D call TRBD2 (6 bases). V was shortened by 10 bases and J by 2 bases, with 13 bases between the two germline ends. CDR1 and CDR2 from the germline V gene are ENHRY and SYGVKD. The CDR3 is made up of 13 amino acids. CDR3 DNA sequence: TGTGCCACCTCTAGGGAGGACACAGATACGCAGTATTTT. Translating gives CATSREDTDTQYF.

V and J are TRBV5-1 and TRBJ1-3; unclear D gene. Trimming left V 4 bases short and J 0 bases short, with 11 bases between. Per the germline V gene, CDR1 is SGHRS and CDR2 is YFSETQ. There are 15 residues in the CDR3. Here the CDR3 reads CASSPLGFSGNTIYF. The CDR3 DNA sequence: TGCGCCAGCAGCCCGTTGGGGTTCTCTGGAAACACCATATATTTT.

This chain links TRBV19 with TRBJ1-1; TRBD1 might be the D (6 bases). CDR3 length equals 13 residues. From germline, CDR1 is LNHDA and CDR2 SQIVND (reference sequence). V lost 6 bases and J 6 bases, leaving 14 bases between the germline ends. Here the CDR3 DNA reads TGTGCCAGTAGGGTAACAGGGCGCGCTGAAGCTTTCTTT. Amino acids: CASRVTGRAEAFF.

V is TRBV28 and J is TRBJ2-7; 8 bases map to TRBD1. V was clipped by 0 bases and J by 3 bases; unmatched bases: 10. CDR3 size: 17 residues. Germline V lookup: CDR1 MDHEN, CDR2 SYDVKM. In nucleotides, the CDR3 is TGTGCCAGCAGTTTATGGACCGGGACAGGTCTAGACTACGAGCAGTACTTC. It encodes CASSLWTGTGLDYEQYF. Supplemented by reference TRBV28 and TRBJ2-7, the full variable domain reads DVKVTQSSRYLVKRTGEKVFLECVQDMDHENMFWYRQDPGLGLRLIYFSYDVKMKEKGDIPEGYSVSREKKERFSLILESASTNQTSMYLCASSLWTGTGLDYEQYFGPGTRLTVT.

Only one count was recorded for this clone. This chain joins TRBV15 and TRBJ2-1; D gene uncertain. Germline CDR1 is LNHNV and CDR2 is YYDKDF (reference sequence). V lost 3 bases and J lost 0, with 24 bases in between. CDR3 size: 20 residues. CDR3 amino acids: CATSRALGSGVSVSYNEQFF. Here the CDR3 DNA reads TGTGCCACCAGCAGGGCCCTGGGTTCCGGAGTAAGCGTCTCCTACAATGAGCAGTTCTTC.